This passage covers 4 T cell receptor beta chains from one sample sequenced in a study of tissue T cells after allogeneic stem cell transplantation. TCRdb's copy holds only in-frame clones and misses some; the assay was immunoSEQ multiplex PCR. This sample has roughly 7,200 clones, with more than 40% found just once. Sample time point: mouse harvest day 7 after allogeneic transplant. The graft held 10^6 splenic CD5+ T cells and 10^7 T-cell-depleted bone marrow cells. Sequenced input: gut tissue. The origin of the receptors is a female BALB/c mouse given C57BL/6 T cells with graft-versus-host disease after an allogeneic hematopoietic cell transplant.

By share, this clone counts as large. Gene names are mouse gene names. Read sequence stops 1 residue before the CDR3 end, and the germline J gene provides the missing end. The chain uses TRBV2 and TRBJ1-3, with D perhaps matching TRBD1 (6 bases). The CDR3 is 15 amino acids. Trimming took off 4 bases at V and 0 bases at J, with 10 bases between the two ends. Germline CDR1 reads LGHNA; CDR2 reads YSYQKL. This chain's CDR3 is CASSLRDISGNTLYF. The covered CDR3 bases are TGTGCCAGCAGCCTCCGGGACATTTCTGGAAATACGCTCTAT.

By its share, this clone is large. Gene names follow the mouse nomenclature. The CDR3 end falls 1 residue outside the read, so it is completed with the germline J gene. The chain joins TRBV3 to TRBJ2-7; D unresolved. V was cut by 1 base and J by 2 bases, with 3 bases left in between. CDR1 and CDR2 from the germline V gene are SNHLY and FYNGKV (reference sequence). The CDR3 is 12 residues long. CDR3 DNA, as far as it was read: TGTGCCAGCAGCTTAGGCACCTATGAACAGTAC. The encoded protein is CASSLGTYEQY. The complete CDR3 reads CASSLGTYEQYF. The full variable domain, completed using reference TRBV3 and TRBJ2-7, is GPKVLQIPSHQIIDMGQMVTLNCDPVSNHLYFYWYKQILGQQMEFLVNFYNGKVMEKSKLFKDQFSVERPDGSYFTLKIQPTALEDSAVYFCASSLGTYEQYFGPGTRLTVL.

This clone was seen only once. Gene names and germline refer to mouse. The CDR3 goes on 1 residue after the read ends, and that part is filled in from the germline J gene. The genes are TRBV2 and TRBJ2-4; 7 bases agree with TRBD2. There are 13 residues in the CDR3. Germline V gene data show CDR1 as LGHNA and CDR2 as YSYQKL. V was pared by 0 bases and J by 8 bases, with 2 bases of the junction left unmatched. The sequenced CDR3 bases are TGTGCCAGCAGCCAAGACTGGGGGACCACCTTGTAC. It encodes CASSQDWGTTLY. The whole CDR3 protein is CASSQDWGTTLYF.

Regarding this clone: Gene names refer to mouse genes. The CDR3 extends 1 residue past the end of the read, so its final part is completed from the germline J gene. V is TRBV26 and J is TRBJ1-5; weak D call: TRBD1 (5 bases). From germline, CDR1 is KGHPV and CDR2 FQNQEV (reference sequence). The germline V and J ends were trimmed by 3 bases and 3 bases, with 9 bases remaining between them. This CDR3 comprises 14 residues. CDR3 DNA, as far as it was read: TGTGCCAGCAGTCTCCAGGGAGGCAACCAGGCTCCGCTT. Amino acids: CASSLQGGNQAPL. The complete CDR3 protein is CASSLQGGNQAPLF.